This T cell receptor (beta chain) comes out of a study of cytomegalovirus exposure and HLA in healthy donors. Study-level background: The roughly 110 validation repertoires used the same platform as the 666 first-cohort repertoires, a later analysis reported. Overall study findings and caveats: The authors listed some 160 TCR beta chains as cytomegalovirus-associated. Both high specificity and high sensitivity reportedly marked the classifier's diagnosis of cytomegalovirus status.

This clone was seen more than once but under ten times. The antigen remains unidentified. Generated by immunoSEQ multiplex PCR, the TCRdb table keeps only in-frame clones and is missing some. The sample has roughly 350,000 clones; 80% to 90% are singletons. Germline-derived CDR1 and CDR2 are SGHNT and YYREEE (reference sequence). This CDR3 has 14 residues. J lost 5 bases, V lost 4 bases, and 6 bases had no gene match. Separation from the roughly 700-subject first cohort characterized the 120-subject validation cohort, to which the donors belonged. The receptor was derived from a woman aged 18-29 years in good health and CMV-seronegative. The specimen was PBMCs. The gene calls are TRBV5-4 and TRBJ2-1, with TRBD2 identical over 7 bases. CDR3: CASSPTSSHNEQFF. The CDR3 coding sequence is TGTGCCAGCAGCCCGACTAGCAGCCACAATGAGCAGTTCTTC.